The 17 T cell receptor beta chains below all came from one sample that was sequenced in a study of metastatic and nonmetastatic thyroid tumors. TCRdb re-analyzed the PCR reads using MiXCR. The sample comprises 20,000 to 25,000 clones, around 13% of which are singletons, and about a sixth rests with the top ten. Among the patients, none had received any treatment before thyroid surgery. The sequenced sample consisted of blood. All receptors come from a female donor with papillary thyroid cancer or a benign thyroid nodule (not recorded which). Some clones in this sample may be carry-over from other donors' samples.

This clone was observed many times. V gene TRBV11-3 combines with J gene TRBJ2-1; no clear D. The germline V and J ends were trimmed by 2 bases and 8 bases, with 4 bases remaining between them. The germline CDR1 and CDR2 sequences are SGHNT and YENEEA. The CDR3 runs 11 residues. CDR3 nucleotide sequence: TGTGCCAGCAGCTTATACGATGAGCAGTTCTTC. It translates to CASSLYDEQFF.

This clone ranks as medium-sized (0.01 to 0.1%). This chain joins TRBV4-1 and TRBJ2-7; 13 bases are a match to TRBD2. CDR1 and CDR2 from the germline V gene are MGHRA and YSYEKL. Trimming cost V 2 bases and J 6 bases; bases outside gene matches: 4. CDR3 size: 15 residues. The CDR3 DNA reads TGCGCCAGCAGCCAACCACTAGCGGGAGGGGGCGAGCAGTACTTC. It encodes CASSQPLAGGGEQYF.

This clone was counted many times. This chain joins TRBV12-3 or TRBV12-4 and TRBJ1-1; D ambiguous. This CDR3 is built from 14 residues. Trimming removed 3 bases from V and 1 base from J, with 9 bases in between. CDR3 nucleotide sequence: TGTGCCAGCAGTTTCTCCTTAGAGAACACTGAAGCTTTCTTT. It is translated as CASSFSLENTEAFF.

Concerning this clone itself: At one of its ends the junction is not consistent with the germline gene, which may arise from a read error. The CDR3 DNA follows: TGTGCCATCAGTGAAGGACCAGCCTACTCTGGGGACAACGTCCTGACTTTC. Translation: CAISEGPAYSGDNVLTF. The chain links TRBV10-3 to TRBJ2-6; D not certain. CDR1 and CDR2 (germline): ENHRY, SYGVKD. The CDR3 runs to 17 residues.

At least ten counts were recorded for this clone. The rearrangement joins TRBV7-2 to TRBJ1-5; perhaps TRBD1 as D (5 bases). Germline CDR1 reads SGHTA; CDR2 reads FQGNSA. The V and J ends lost 0 bases and 8 bases respectively, with 17 bases between them. The CDR3 has 16 residues. CDR3 sequence reads: CASSLAAGTFGEPQHF. The CDR3 coding sequence is TGTGCCAGCAGCTTAGCAGCTGGGACCTTTGGGGAGCCCCAGCATTTT.

This clone was seen repeatedly, ten times or more. The chain carries TRBV7-2 and TRBJ2-1; D remains ambiguous. Germline CDR1 reads SGHTA; CDR2 reads FQGNSA. This CDR3 has 15 residues. Trimming removed 1 base at V and 0 bases at J, with 7 bases between. The CDR3 sequence: CASSLEVSSYNEQFF. CDR3 nucleotide sequence: TGTGCCAGCAGCTTAGAAGTCAGCTCCTACAATGAGCAGTTCTTC.

This clone was observed many times. The genes are TRBV24-1 and TRBJ2-5; 7 bases align to TRBD2. The CDR3 runs to 13 residues. The ends lost 7 bases at V and 7 bases at J; junction bases unmatched: 8. Germline V CDR1 and CDR2: KGHDR, SFDVKD. CDR3 protein: CATRTTSAGTQYF. CDR3 sequence (DNA): TGTGCCACCAGGACAACTAGCGCGGGGACCCAGTACTTC.

This clone ranks as medium-sized. DNA for the CDR3: TGCGCCAGCAGTGAGTGGGGACAGGGGCTTCTGAATGAGCAGTTCTTC. Its translation: CASSEWGQGLLNEQFF. The chain recombines TRBV10-1 with TRBJ2-1, with 10 bases fitting TRBD1. After removal of 1 base from V and 7 bases from J, the junction contained 7 bases not matched to a gene. CDR1 WNHNN and CDR2 SYGVQD come from the germline V gene (reference sequence). The CDR3 loop spans 16 amino acids.

This clone showed up many times. This rearrangement joins TRBV13 to TRBJ1-3, with a tentative D call TRBD1 (5 bases). The ends were cut back, 5 bases at V and 5 bases at J, with 16 bases in the middle. The length of the CDR3 is 15 residues. CDR1 PRHDT and CDR2 FYEKMQ come from the germline V gene (reference sequence). This chain's CDR3 is CASSLTDTGRNTIYF. In DNA, the CDR3 is TGTGCCAGCAGCCTGACGGACACAGGCCGAAACACCATATATTTT.

This clone came up many times. The chain uses TRBV12-5 and TRBJ2-3; TRBD2 aligns across 7 bases. This CDR3 region has 15 residues. Germline-derived CDR1 and CDR2 are LGHNT and FRNRAP. Trimming cost V 5 bases and J 1 base; bases outside gene matches: 6. Here the CDR3 reads CASGTRGGGTDTQYF. In nucleotides, the CDR3 is TGTGCTAGTGGTACTCGTGGGGGGGGCACAGATACGCAGTATTTT.

The chain couples TRBV20-1 to TRBJ2-3; 9 bases line up with TRBD2. CDR3 size: 14 residues. After removal of 3 bases from V and 3 bases from J, the junction contained 4 bases not matched to a gene. Looked up from germline, CDR1 is DFQATT and CDR2 is SNEGSKA (reference sequence). The CDR3 DNA reads TGCAGTGCTAGCCGGCTAGCGGGAACAGATACGCAGTATTTT. Protein: CSASRLAGTDTQYF.

This clone was observed many times. V is TRBV24-1 and J is TRBJ1-2; possibly TRBD1 for D (5 bases). Germline V gene sequence: CDR1 KGHDR, CDR2 SFDVKD. Trimming took off 1 base at V and 7 bases at J, with 12 bases between the two ends. The CDR3 sequence is 14 residues long. In DNA, the CDR3 is TGTGCCACCAGTGATTTCCTGGGGACGGGTGGCTACACCTTC. Translated: CATSDFLGTGGYTF.

In its sample, this clone was seen many times. V is TRBV29-1 and J is TRBJ1-4; no definite D call. The V and J ends lost 1 base and 0 bases respectively, with 9 bases between them. Per germline, CDR1 SQVTM and CDR2 ANQGSEA. The CDR3 covers 15 residues. This CDR3 is CSVEVSDATNEKLFF. The CDR3 bases are TGCAGCGTTGAAGTCTCGGATGCAACTAATGAAAAACTGTTTTTT.

This clone was seen many times. CDR3: CSARVPGAQYF. In DNA form, the CDR3 reads TGCAGTGCTAGGGTACCAGGGGCCCAGTACTTC. The chain combines TRBV20-1 with TRBJ2-5, with D tentatively TRBD1 (6 bases). V was trimmed by 3 bases and J by 9 bases, leaving 11 bases between them. In germline, CDR1 is DFQATT, CDR2 SNEGSKA (reference sequence). The length of the CDR3 is 11 residues.

The sample holds many counts of this clone. The chain couples TRBV6-2 or TRBV6-3 to TRBJ2-7, with D unclear. The germline V and J ends were trimmed by 6 bases and 6 bases, with 12 bases remaining between them. This CDR3 has 12 residues. CDR1 and CDR2 (germline): MNHEY, SVGEGT. The CDR3: CASRTLGREQYF. CDR3 DNA sequence: TGTGCCAGCAGGACCCTAGGGCGCGAGCAGTACTTC.

This clone was found many times. The CDR3 is CASSQVGQTNYGYTF. The CDR3 bases are TGTGCCAGCAGCCAAGTTGGACAGACTAACTATGGCTACACCTTC. This chain connects TRBV4-2 to TRBJ1-2; D perhaps matches TRBD1 (6 bases). The germline V gene has CDR1 LGHNA and CDR2 YNFKEQ. Trimming removed 1 base at V and 0 bases at J, with 9 bases between. The CDR3 extends over 15 amino acids.

Only a few counts were recorded for this clone. This chain joins TRBV6-1 and TRBJ1-1; 10 nucleotides agree with TRBD1. The V gene's germline CDR1 is MNHNS and CDR2 SASEGT. This CDR3 is 17 amino acids long. Trimming cost V 6 bases and J 0 bases; bases outside gene matches: 10. The CDR3 sequence is CASRAGTGVGVNTEAFF. Here the CDR3 DNA reads TGTGCCAGCAGGGCCGGGACAGGGGTTGGTGTGAACACTGAAGCTTTCTTT.